The clone carrying this TCR beta chain came up a few times. The sample comes from a study of T cell repertoires in cytomegalovirus infection. TCRdb re-analysed the reads in MiXCR, keeping a single row per CDR3 protein. The sample contains 200,000 to 250,000 distinct CDR3 sequences, over 20% of which appear only once. Losses at the gene ends were 2 bases for V and 2 bases for J; bases not matched to a gene: 6. The CDR3 runs to 16 residues. The germline CDR1 and CDR2 sequences are SQVTM and ANQGSEA. The rearrangement uses TRBV29-1 and TRBJ2-1; 10 bases are a match to TRBD1. The TCR sequence derives from a human donor in good health (CMV status not recorded). Some clones in this sample may be carry-over from other donors' samples. The sequencing input was CD8+ T cells from PBMCs. CDR3 amino acids: CSVEPGTGEAYNEQFF. The CDR3 region has the DNA TGCAGCGTTGAACCCGGGACAGGGGAGGCCTACAATGAGCAGTTCTTC.